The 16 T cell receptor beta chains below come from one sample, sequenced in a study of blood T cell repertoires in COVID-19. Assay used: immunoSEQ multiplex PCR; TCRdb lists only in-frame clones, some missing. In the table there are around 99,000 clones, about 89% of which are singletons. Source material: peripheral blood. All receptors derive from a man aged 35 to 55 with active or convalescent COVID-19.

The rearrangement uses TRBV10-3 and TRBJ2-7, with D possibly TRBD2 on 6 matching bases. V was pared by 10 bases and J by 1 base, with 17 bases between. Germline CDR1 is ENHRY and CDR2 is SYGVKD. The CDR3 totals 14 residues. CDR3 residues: CATKGQAGSYEQYF. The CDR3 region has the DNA TGTGCCACCAAGGGGCAGGCGGGATCCTACGAGCAGTACTTC.

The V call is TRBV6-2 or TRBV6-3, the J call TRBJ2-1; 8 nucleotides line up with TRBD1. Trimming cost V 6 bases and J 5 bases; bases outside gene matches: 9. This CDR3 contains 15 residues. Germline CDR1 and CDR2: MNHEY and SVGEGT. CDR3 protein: CASSPLLGQDNEQFF. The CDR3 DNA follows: TGTGCCAGCAGCCCTCTCCTGGGACAGGACAATGAGCAGTTCTTC.

CDR3 coding DNA: TGCGCCAGCAGTGAGTCGGGACAGGGGGAGGGCTACACCTTC. Translated: CASSESGQGEGYTF. The J gene is TRBJ1-2, the V gene TRBV10-1; TRBD1 agrees at 11 bases. The length of the CDR3 is 14 residues. Germline V lookup: CDR1 WNHNN, CDR2 SYGVQD (reference sequence). J gave up 8 bases and V 0 bases, and 2 bases lay outside the gene matches.

CDR3 sequence reads: CASSLGLQQGQEKLFF. In DNA, the CDR3 is TGTGCCAGCAGCTTGGGTTTACAACAGGGACAAGAAAAACTGTTTTTT. The rearrangement uses TRBV5-4 and TRBJ1-4, with D maybe TRBD1 (6 bases). The germline V and J ends were trimmed by 0 bases and 8 bases, with 17 bases remaining between them. This CDR3 has 16 residues. Germline CDR1 SGHNT, CDR2 YYREEE (reference sequence).

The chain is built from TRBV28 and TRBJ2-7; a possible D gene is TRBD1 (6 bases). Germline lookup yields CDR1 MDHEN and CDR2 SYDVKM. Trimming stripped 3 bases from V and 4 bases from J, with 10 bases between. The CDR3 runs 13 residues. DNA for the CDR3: TGTGCCAGCAGTTTCGGGACAAGGTACGAGCAGTACTTC. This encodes CASSFGTRYEQYF.

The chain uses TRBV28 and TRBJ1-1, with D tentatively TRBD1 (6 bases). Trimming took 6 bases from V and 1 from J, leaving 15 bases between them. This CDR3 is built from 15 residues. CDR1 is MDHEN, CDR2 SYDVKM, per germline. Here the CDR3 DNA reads TGTGCCAGCAGCTCCCTCGGGGGGGCGAACACTGAAGCTTTCTTT. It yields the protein CASSSLGGANTEAFF.

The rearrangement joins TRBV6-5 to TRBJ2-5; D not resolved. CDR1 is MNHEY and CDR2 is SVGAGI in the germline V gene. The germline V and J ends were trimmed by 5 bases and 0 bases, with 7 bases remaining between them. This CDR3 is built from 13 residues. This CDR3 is CASSKSYQETQYF. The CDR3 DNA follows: TGTGCCAGCAGTAAGAGTTACCAAGAGACCCAGTACTTC.

This CDR3 is CASSSPSFRQGLFGELFF. The CDR3 DNA reads as TGTGCCAGCAGCTCCCCCTCCTTCCGACAGGGGCTTTTCGGGGAGCTGTTTTTT. The chain uses TRBV6-2 or TRBV6-3 and TRBJ2-2; 8 nucleotides match TRBD1. The CDR3 is 18 residues long. CDR1 and CDR2 (germline): MNHEY, SVGEGT. V was pared by 6 bases and J by 7 bases, with 19 bases of the junction left unmatched.

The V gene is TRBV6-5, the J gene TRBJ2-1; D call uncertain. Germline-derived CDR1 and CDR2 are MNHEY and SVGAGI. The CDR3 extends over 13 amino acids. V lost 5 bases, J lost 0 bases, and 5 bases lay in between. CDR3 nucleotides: TGTGCCAGCAGTACAAGCTCCTACAATGAGCAGTTCTTC. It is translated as CASSTSSYNEQFF.

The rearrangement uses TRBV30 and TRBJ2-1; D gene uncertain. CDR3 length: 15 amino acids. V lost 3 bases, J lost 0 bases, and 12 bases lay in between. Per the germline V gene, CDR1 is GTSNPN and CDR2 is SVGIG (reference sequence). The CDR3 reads CAWSPTFGSYNEQFF. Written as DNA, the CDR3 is TGTGCCTGGAGCCCGACTTTTGGCTCCTACAATGAGCAGTTCTTC.

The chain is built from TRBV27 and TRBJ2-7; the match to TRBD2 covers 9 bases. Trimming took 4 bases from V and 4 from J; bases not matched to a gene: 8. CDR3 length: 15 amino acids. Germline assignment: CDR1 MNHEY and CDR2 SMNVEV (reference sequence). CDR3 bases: TGTGCCAGCAGTTCCGGCGCGGGAGGGCGATACGAGCAGTACTTC. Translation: CASSSGAGGRYEQYF.

In nucleotides, the CDR3 is TGTGCCTGGAACGAGGGTAAAGGGAGGCCTTTCTTT. Translating it yields CAWNEGKGRPFF. The chain has TRBV30 and TRBJ1-1; no definite D call. Germline V gene sequence: CDR1 GTSNPN, CDR2 SVGIG (reference sequence). V was shortened by 4 bases and J by 12 bases, with 18 bases between the two germline ends. The CDR3 has 12 amino acids.

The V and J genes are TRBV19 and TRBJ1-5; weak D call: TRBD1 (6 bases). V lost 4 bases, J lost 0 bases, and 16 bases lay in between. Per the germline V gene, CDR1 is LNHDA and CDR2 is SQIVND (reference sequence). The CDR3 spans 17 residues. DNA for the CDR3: TGTGCCAGTAGTACGAACGACAGGTATTATAGCAATCAGCCCCAGCATTTT. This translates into CASSTNDRYYSNQPQHF.

CDR3 in amino acids: CASSDLAGSYNEQFF. The CDR3 DNA reads TGTGCCAGCAGCGATCTAGCGGGGTCCTACAATGAGCAGTTCTTC. V is TRBV2 and J is TRBJ2-1; 9 bases align to TRBD2. V shed 6 bases, J shed 1 base, and the junction held 4 bases outside the gene matches. CDR1 and CDR2 (germline): SNHLY, FYNNEI. The CDR3 is 15 amino acids.

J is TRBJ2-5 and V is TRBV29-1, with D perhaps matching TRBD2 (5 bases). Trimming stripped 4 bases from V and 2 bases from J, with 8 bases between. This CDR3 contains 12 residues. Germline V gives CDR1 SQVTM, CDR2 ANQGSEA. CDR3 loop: CSVGGLQETQYF. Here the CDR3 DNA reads TGCAGCGTTGGAGGGCTACAAGAGACCCAGTACTTC. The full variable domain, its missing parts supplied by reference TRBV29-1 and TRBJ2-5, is SAVISQKPSRDICQRGTSLTIQCQVDSQVTMMFWYRQQPGQSLTLIATANQGSEATYESGFVIDKFPISRPNLTFSTLTVSNMSPEDSSIYLCSVGGLQETQYFGPGTRLLVL.

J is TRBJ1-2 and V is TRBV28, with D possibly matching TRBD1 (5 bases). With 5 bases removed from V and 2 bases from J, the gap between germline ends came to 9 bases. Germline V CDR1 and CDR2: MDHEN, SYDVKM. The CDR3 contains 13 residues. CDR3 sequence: CASSTGLNYGYTF. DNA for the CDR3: TGTGCCAGCAGTACAGGCCTCAACTATGGCTACACCTTC.